This is a list of T cell receptor beta chains from one sample in a study of OX40 agonist ivuxolimab in advanced cancers. TCRdb's copy holds only in-frame clones and misses some; the assay was immunoSEQ multiplex PCR. The sample has 55,000 to 80,000 clones, around 90% seen once. The input for sequencing was CD4+ or CD8+ T cells sorted from blood, taken in a trial of the OX40 agonist ivuxolimab. Receptor source: an adult with an advanced solid tumor such as melanoma, head and neck, liver or kidney cancer. Both conserved end residues are part of each CDR3. D genes are given only for firm matches. Clone size, where shown, is once, few, many, or a class for clones that have expanded.

d_call j_call clone_size cdr3_length v_call cdr3_aa cdr3_nt
NA TRBJ2-6 NA 17 TRBV4-2 CASSQDSDSAGANVLTF TGTGCCAGCAGCCAGGACTCGGACAGTGCTGGGGCCAACGTCCTGACTTTC
NA TRBJ2-3 NA 15 TRBV2 CASIQDRRSTDTQYF TGTGCCAGCATTCAAGACAGGAGAAGCACAGATACGCAGTATTTT
NA TRBJ1-5 once 15 TRBV28 CASSPGGGAFQPQHF TGTGCCAGCAGTCCCGGAGGGGGGGCATTCCAGCCCCAGCATTTT
TRBD1 TRBJ2-7 NA 14 TRBV27 CASSLSGQGVQQYF TGTGCCAGCAGTTTATCGGGACAGGGAGTGCAGCAGTACTTC
NA TRBJ1-1 NA 13 TRBV7-3 CASSNQGGTEAFF TGTGCCAGCAGCAACCAAGGGGGGACTGAAGCTTTCTTT
TRBD1 TRBJ2-5 NA 14 TRBV6-5 CASRRGLGSETQYF TGTGCCAGCAGAAGGGGGCTTGGTTCAGAGACCCAGTACTTC
NA TRBJ2-3 NA 17 TRBV5-6 CASSPFVGRRHTDTQYF TGTGCCAGCAGCCCCTTTGTAGGGCGGAGGCACACAGATACGCAGTATTTT
TRBD1 TRBJ2-7 once 14 TRBV9 CASSVGQGASEQYF TGTGCCAGCAGCGTAGGACAGGGGGCGAGTGAGCAGTACTTC
NA TRBJ2-1 NA 16 TRBV10-1 CASSPPYAGGYNEQFF TGCGCCAGCAGCCCTCCGTATGCCGGGGGCTACAATGAGCAGTTCTTC
NA TRBJ1-3 NA 13 TRBV29-1 CSVEGGTGNTIYF TGCAGCGTTGAGGGGGGTACGGGAAACACCATATATTTT
NA TRBJ1-1 NA 16 TRBV27 CASSKFSRGLNTEAFF TGTGCCAGCAGTAAATTCTCCAGGGGATTGAACACTGAAGCTTTCTTT
NA TRBJ2-2 NA 13 TRBV11-2 CASSLTDTGELFF TGTGCCAGCAGCTTGACAGATACCGGGGAGCTGTTTTTT
NA TRBJ1-6 NA 13 TRBV12-1 CASSLGRGVPLHF TGTGCCAGCAGCTTGGGAAGAGGGGTACCCCTCCACTTT
TRBD2 TRBJ2-7 NA 15 TRBV18 CASSLSPGGSYEQYF TGTGCCAGCTCACTCAGTCCGGGAGGGTCCTACGAGCAGTACTTC
NA TRBJ2-3 NA 14 TRBV15 CATSRDRPSATQYF TGTGCCACCAGCAGAGATCGGCCATCCGCTACGCAGTATTTT
NA TRBJ1-4 NA 16 TRBV6-1 CASSEFRGRTNEKLFF TGTGCCAGCAGTGAATTTCGGGGTCGGACTAATGAAAAACTGTTTTTT
TRBD2 TRBJ2-1 NA 15 TRBV7-3 CASSQSGSSYNEQFF TGTGCCAGCAGCCAGAGCGGGAGCTCCTACAATGAGCAGTTCTTC
NA TRBJ2-7 NA 12 TRBV27 CASDVGPYEQYF TGTGCCAGTGACGTAGGGCCCTACGAGCAGTACTTC
TRBD1 TRBJ2-2 NA 15 TRBV19 CASSTGTGVTGELFF TGTGCCAGTAGTACCGGGACAGGGGTTACCGGGGAGCTGTTTTTT
TRBD1 TRBJ1-1 few 15 TRBV19 CASLDRGLQNTEAFF TGTGCCAGTTTGGACAGGGGGCTTCAAAACACTGAAGCTTTCTTT
TRBD2 TRBJ2-7 NA 15 TRBV7-2 CASSLEAGGPSEQYF TGTGCCAGCAGCTTAGAGGCGGGAGGGCCGAGCGAGCAGTACTTC
TRBD2 TRBJ2-2 NA 16 TRBV28 CASSPHSGRAVGELFF TGTGCCAGCAGTCCTCATAGCGGGAGGGCTGTCGGGGAGCTGTTTTTT
NA TRBJ2-5 NA 11 TRBV6-1 CASLLVGEQYF TGTGCCAGCCTGTTAGTCGGGGAGCAGTACTTC
NA TRBJ1-1 NA 14 TRBV5-1 CASSPATPNTEAFF TGCGCCAGCAGCCCGGCCACACCGAACACTGAAGCTTTCTTT
TRBD1 TRBJ2-5 NA 12 TRBV6-6 CASTTGEETQYF TGTGCCAGCACTACAGGGGAAGAGACCCAGTACTTC
NA TRBJ2-1 once 17 TRBV28 CASSLGLVAGNYNEQFF TGTGCCAGCAGTTTAGGGTTAGTGGCGGGGAATTACAATGAGCAGTTCTTC